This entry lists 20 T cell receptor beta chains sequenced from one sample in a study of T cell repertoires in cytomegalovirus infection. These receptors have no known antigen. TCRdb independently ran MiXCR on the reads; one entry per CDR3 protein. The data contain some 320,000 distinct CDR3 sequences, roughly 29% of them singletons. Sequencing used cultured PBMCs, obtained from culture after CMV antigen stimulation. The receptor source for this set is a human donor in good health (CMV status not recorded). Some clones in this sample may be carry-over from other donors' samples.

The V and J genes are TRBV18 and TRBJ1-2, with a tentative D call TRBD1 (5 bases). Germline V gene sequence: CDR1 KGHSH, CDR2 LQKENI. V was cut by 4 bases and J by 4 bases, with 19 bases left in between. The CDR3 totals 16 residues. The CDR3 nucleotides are TGTGCCAGCTCACTTTCCGAACAGGTTCTCATCTATGGCTACACCTTC. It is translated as CASSLSEQVLIYGYTF.

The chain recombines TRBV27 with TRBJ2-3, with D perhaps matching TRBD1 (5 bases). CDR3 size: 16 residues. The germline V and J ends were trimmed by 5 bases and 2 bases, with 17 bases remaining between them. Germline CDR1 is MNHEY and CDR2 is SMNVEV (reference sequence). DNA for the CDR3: TGTGCCAGCAGTCCCAAACCGACAGCTCCCACAGATACGCAGTATTTT. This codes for CASSPKPTAPTDTQYF.

CDR3 DNA sequence: TGTGCCAGCAGTGAATTCGTGGGGCTAGCCGGCACAGATACGCAGTATTTT. Amino acid sequence: CASSEFVGLAGTDTQYF. This chain links TRBV2 with TRBJ2-3; D is tentatively TRBD1 or TRBD2 (5 bases each). CDR1 and CDR2 from the germline V gene are SNHLY and FYNNEI. V lost 2 bases and J lost 1, with 16 bases in between. The CDR3 has 17 amino acids.

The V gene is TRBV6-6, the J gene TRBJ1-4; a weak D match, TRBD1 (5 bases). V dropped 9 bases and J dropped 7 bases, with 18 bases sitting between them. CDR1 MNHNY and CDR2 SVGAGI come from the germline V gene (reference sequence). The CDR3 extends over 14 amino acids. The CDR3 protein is CASSDRGEGEKLFF. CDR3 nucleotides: TGTGCCAGTTCTGACAGAGGGGAGGGTGAAAAACTGTTTTTT.

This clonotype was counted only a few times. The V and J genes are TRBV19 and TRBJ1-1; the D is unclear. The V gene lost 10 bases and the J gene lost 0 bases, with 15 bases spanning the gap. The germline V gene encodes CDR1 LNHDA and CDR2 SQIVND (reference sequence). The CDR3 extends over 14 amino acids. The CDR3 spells CATEARGLNTEAFF. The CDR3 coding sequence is TGTGCCACGGAGGCCCGAGGTTTGAACACTGAAGCTTTCTTT.

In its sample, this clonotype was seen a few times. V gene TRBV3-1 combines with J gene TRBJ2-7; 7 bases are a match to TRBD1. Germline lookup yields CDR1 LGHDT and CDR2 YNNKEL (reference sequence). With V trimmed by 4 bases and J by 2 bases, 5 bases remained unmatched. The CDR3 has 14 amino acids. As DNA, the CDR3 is TGTGCCAGCAGCCGTTCTGGGACAGCCTACGAGCAGTACTTC. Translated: CASSRSGTAYEQYF.

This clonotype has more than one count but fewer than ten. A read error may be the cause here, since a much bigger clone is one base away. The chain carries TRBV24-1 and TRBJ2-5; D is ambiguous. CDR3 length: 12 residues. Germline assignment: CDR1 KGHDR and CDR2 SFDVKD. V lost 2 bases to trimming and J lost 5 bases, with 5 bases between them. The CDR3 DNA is TGTGCCACCAGTGATTCCGGGGAGACCCAGTACTTC. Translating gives CATSDSGETQYF.

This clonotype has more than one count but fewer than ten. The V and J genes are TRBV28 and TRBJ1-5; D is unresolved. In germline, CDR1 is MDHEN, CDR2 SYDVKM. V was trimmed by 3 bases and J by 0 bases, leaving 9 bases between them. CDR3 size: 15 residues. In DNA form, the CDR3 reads TGTGCCAGCAGTTTCGTCGGTTATAGCAATCAGCCCCAGCATTTT. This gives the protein CASSFVGYSNQPQHF.

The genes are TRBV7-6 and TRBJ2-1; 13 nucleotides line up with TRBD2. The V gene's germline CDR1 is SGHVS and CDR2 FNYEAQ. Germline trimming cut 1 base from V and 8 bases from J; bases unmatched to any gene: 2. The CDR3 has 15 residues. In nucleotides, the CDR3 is TGTGCCAGCAGCTTAGGGACTAGCGGGAGTTATGAGCAGTTCTTC. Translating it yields CASSLGTSGSYEQFF.

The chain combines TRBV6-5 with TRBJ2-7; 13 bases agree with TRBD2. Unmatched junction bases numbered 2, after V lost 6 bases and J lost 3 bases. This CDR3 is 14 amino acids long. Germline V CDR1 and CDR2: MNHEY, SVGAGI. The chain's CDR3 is CASRGTSGNYEQYF. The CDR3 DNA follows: TGTGCCAGCAGGGGGACTAGCGGGAACTACGAGCAGTACTTC.

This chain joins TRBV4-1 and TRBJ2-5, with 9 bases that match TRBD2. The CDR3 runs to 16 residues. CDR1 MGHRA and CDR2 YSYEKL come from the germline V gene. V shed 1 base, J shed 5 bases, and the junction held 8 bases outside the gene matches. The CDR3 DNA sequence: TGCGCCAGCAGCCAAGGAAAGGCGGGGGGGCCGGAGACCCAGTACTTC. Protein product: CASSQGKAGGPETQYF.

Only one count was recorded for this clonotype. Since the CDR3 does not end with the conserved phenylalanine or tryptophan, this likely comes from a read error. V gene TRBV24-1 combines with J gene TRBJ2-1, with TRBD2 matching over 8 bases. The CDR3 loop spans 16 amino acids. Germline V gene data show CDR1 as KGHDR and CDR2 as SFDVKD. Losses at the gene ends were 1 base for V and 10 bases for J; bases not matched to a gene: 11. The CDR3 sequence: CATSDFFGTGGDEQFS. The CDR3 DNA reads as TGTGCCACCAGTGATTTCTTCGGGACCGGGGGGGACGAGCAGTTCTCC.

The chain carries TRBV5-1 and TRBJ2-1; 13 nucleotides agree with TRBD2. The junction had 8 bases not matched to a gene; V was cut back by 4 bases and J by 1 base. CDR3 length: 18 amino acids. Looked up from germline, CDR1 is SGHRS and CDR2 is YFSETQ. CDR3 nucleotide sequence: TGCGCCAGCAGCCCGGGACTAGCGGGGAGTAGGTCCTACAATGAGCAGTTCTTC. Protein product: CASSPGLAGSRSYNEQFF.

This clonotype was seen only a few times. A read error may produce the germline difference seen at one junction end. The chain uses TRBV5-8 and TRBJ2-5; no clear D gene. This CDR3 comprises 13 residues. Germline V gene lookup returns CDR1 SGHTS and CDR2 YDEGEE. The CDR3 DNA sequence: TGCGCCAGTCGTCCTACCCTACAAGAGACCCAGTACTTC. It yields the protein CASRPTLQETQYF.

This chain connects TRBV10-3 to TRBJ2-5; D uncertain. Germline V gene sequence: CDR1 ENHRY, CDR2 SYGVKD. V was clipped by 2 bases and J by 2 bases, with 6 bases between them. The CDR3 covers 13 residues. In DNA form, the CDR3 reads TGTGCCATCAGTGAGGCCCGTCAAGAGACCCAGTACTTC. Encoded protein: CAISEARQETQYF.

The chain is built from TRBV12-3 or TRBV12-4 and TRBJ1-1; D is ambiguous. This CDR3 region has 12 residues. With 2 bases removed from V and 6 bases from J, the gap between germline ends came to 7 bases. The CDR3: CASSLLRAEAFF. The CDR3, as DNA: TGTGCCAGCAGTTTATTAAGGGCTGAAGCTTTCTTT.

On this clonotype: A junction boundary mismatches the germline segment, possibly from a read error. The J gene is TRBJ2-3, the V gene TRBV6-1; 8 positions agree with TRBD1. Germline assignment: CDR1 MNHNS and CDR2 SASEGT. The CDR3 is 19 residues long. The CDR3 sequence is CASSFVGRGGTGESDTPYF. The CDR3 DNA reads TGTGCCAGCAGTTTTGTTGGTCGTGGCGGGACAGGAGAATCAGATACGCCGTATTTT.

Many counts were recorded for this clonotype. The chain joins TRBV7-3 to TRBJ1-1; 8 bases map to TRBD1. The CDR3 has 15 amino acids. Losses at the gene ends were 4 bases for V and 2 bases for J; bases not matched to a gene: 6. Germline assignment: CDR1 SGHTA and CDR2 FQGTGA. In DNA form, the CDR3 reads TGTGCCAGCAGCTGGGACAGGACCCCTAACACTGAAGCTTTCTTT. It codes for CASSWDRTPNTEAFF.

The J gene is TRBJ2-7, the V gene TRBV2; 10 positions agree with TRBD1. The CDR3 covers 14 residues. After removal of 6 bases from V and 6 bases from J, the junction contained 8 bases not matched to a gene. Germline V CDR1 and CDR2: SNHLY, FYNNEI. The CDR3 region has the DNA TGTGCCAGCAGGGGACAGGGGATTCTAGGCGAGCAGTACTTC. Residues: CASRGQGILGEQYF.

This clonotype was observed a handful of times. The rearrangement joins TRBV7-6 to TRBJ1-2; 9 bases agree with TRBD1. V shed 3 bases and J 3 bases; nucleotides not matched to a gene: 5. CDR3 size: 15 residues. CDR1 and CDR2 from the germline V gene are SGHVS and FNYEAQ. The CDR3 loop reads CASSFSTGGDYGYTF. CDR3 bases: TGTGCCAGCAGCTTTTCTACAGGGGGCGACTATGGCTACACCTTC.